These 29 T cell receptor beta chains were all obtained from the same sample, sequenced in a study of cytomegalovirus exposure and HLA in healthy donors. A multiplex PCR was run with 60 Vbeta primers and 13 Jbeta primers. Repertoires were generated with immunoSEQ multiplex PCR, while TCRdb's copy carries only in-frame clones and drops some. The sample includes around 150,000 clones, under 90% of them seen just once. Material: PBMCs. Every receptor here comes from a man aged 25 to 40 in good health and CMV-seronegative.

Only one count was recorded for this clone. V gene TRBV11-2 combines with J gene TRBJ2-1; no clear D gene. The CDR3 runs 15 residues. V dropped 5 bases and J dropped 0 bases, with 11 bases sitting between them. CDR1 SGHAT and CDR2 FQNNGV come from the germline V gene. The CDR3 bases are TGTGCCAGCAGCCAGAATCCGTACTCCTACAATGAGCAGTTCTTC. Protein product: CASSQNPYSYNEQFF.

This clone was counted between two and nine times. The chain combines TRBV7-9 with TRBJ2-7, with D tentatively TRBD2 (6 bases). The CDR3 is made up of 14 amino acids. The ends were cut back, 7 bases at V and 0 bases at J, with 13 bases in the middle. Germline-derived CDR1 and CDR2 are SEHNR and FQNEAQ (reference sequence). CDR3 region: CASTLAGGSYEQYF. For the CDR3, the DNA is TGTGCCAGCACCCTCGCCGGGGGCTCCTACGAGCAGTACTTC.

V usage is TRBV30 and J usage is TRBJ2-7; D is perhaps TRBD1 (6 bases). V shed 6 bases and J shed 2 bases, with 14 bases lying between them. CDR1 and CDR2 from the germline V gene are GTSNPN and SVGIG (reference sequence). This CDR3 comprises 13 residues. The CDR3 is CACEQGSTYEQYF. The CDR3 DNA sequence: TGTGCCTGTGAGCAGGGGAGTACCTACGAGCAGTACTTC.

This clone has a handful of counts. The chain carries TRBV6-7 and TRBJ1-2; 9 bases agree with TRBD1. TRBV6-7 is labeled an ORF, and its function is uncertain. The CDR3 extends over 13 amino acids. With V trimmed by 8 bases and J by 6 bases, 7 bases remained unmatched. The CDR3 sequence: CASLHRGHDGYTF. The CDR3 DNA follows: TGTGCCAGCCTCCACAGGGGGCATGATGGCTACACCTTC.

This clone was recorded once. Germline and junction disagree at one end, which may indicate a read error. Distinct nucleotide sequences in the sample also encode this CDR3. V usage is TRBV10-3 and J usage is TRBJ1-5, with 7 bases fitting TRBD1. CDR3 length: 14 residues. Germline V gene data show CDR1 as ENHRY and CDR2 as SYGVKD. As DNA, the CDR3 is TGTGCCATCAGTGAGGACAGGGAGATTCAGCCCCAGCACTTT. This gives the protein CAISEDREIQPQHF.

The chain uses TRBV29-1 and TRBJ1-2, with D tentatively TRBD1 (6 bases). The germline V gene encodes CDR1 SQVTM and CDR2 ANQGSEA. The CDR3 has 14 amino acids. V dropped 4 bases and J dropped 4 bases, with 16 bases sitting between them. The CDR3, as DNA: TGCAGCGTTGGTATGGGAGGGGGGATCTATGGCTACACCTTC. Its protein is CSVGMGGGIYGYTF.

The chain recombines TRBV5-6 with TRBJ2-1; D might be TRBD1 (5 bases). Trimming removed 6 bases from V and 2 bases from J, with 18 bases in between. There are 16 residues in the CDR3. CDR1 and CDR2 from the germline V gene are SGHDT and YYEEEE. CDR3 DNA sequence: TGTGCCAGCACCAAATATGACAGAAAACCCTACAATGAGCAGTTCTTC. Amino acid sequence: CASTKYDRKPYNEQFF.

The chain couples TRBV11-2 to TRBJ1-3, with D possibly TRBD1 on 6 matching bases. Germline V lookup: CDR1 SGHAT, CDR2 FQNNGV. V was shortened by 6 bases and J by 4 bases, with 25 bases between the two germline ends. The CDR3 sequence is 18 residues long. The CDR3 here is CASRSPRGRSSDGNTIYF. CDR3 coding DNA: TGTGCCAGCAGATCCCCCAGGGGAAGAAGTTCAGACGGAAACACCATATATTTT. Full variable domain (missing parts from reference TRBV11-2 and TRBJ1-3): EAGVAQSPRYKIIEKRQSVAFWCNPISGHATLYWYQQILGQGPKLLIQFQNNGVVDDSQLPKDRFSAERLKGVDSTLKIQPAKLEDSAVYLCASRSPRGRSSDGNTIYFGEGSWLTVV.

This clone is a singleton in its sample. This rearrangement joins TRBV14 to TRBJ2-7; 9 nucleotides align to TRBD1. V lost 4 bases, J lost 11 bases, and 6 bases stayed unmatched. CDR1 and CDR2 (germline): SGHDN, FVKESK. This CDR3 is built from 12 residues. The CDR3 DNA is TGTGCCAGCAGCCTCCGGACAGGGGCCAAGTACTTC. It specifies CASSLRTGAKYF.

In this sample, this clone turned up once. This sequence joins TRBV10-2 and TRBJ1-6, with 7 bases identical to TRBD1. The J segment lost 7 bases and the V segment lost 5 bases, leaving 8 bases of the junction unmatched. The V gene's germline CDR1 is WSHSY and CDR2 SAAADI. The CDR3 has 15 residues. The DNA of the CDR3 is TGCGCCAGCAGTAGAGACAGGGTGAGCAATTCACCCCTCCACTTT. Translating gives CASSRDRVSNSPLHF.

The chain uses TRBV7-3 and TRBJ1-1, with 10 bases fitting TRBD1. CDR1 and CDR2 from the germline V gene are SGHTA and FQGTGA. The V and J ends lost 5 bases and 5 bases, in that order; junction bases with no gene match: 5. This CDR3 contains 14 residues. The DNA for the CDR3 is TGTGCCAGCAGCCCGACAGGGGGCCGAACTGAAGCTTTCTTT. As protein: CASSPTGGRTEAFF.

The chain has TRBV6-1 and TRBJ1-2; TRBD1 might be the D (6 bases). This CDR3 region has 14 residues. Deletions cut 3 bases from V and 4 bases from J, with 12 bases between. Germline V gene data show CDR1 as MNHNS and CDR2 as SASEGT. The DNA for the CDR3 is TGTGCCAGCAGTGATTGGGGGCTTGGCTATGGCTACACCTTC. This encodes CASSDWGLGYGYTF.

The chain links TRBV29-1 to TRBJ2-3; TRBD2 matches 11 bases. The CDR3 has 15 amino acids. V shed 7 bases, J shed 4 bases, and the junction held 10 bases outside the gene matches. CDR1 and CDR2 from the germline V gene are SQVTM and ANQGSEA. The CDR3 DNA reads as TGCAGCGCTTCGGGACTAGCGGCTTCCGCAGATACGCAGTATTTT. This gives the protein CSASGLAASADTQYF.

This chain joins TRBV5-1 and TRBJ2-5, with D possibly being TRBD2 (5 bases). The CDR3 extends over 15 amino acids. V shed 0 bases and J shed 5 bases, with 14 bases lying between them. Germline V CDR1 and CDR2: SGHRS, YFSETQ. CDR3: CASSLARASSETQYF. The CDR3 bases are TGCGCCAGCAGCTTGGCGAGGGCTAGCTCGGAGACCCAGTACTTC.

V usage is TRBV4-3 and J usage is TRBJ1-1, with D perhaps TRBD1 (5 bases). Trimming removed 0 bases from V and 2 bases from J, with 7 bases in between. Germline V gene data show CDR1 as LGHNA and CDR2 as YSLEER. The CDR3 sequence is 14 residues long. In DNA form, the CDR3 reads TGCGCCAGCAGCCAAGATCAGGGAAACACTGAAGCTTTCTTT. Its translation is CASSQDQGNTEAFF.

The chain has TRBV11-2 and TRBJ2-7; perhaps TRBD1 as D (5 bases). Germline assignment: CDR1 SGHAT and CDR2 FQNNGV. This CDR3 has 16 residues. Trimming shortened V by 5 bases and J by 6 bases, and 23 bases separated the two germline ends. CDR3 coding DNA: TGTGCCAGCAGCCTGGGGCTAGGGATTAGTTACCGCGAGCAGTACTTC. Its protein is CASSLGLGISYREQYF.

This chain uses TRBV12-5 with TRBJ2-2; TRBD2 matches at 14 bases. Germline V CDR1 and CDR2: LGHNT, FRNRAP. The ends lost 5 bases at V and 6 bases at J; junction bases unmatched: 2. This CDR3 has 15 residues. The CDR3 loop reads CASGQGLAGAGELFF. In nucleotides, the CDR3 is TGTGCTAGTGGTCAGGGACTAGCGGGGGCCGGGGAGCTGTTTTTT. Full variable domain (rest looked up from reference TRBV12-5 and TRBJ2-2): DARVTQTPRHKVTEMGQEVTMRCQPILGHNTVFWYRQTMMQGLELLAYFRNRAPLDDSGMPKDRFSAEMPDATLATLKIQPSEPRDSAVYFCASGQGLAGAGELFFGEGSRLTVL.

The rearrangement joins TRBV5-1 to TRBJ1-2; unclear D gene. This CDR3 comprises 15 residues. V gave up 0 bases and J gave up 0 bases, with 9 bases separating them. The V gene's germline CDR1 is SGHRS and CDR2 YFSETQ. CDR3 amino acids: CASSLVASANYGYTF. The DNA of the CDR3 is TGCGCCAGCAGCTTGGTGGCCTCAGCTAACTATGGCTACACCTTC.

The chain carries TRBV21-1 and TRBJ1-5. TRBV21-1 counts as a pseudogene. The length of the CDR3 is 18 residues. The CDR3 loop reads CASSKRKPGGDSNQPQHF. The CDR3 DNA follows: TGTGCCAGCAGCAAGCGAAAACCGGGGGGGGATAGCAATCAGCCCCAGCATTTT.

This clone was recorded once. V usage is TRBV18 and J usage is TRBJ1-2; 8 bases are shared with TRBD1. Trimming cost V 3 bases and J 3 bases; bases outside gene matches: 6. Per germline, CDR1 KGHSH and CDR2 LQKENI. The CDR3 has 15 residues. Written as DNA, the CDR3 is TGTGCCAGCTCACCTTTGGACAGGGCGGACTATGGCTACACCTTC. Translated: CASSPLDRADYGYTF.

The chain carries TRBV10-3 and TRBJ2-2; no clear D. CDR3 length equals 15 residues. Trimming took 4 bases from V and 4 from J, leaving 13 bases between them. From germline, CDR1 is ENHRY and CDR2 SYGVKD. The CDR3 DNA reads TGTGCCATCAGTGCCCGGCAGGCCTTCACCGGGGAGCTGTTTTTT. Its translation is CAISARQAFTGELFF.

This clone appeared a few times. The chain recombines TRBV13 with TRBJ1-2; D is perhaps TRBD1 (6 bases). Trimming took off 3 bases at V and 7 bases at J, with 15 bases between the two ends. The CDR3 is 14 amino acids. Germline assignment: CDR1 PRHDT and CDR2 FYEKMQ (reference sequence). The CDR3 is CASSFGQGSGGYTF. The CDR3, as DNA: TGTGCCAGCAGCTTCGGGCAGGGGTCTGGTGGCTACACCTTC.

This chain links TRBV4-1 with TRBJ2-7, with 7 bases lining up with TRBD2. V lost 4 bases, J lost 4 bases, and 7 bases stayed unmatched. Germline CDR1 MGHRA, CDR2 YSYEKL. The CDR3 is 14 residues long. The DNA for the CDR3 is TGCGCCAGCAGCCCCCAGCGGGACGTTTACGAGCAGTACTTC. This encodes CASSPQRDVYEQYF.

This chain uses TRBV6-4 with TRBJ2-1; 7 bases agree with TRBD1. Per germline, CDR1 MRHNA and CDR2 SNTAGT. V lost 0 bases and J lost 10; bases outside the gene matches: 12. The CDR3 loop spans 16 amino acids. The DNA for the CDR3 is TGTGCCAGCAGTGACTCTGCAGGGGGACGACAATGGGAGCAGTTCTTC. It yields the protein CASSDSAGGRQWEQFF.

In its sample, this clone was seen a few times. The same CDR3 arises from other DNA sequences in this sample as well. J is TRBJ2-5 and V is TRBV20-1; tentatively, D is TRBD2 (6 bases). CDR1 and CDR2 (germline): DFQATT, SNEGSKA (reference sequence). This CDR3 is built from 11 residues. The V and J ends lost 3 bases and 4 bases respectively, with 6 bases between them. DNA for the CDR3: TGCAGTGCTAGCGGGGGAGAGACCCAGTACTTC. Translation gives CSASGGETQYF.

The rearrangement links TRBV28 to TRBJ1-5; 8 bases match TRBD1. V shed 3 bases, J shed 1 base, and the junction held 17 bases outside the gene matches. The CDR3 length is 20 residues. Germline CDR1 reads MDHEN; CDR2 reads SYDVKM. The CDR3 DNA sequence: TGTGCCAGCAGTTTCCCGCGTGGGGCAGGGGGCGTGAAAAGCAATCAGCCCCAGCATTTT. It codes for CASSFPRGAGGVKSNQPQHF. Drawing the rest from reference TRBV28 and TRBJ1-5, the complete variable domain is DVKVTQSSRYLVKRTGEKVFLECVQDMDHENMFWYRQDPGLGLRLIYFSYDVKMKEKGDIPEGYSVSREKKERFSLILESASTNQTSMYLCASSFPRGAGGVKSNQPQHFGDGTRLSIL.

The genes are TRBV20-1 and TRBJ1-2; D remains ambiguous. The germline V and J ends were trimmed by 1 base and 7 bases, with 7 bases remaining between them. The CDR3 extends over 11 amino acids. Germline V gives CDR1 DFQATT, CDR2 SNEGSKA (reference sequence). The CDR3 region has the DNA TGCAGTGCTAGAGCCGACATTGGCTACACCTTC. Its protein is CSARADIGYTF.

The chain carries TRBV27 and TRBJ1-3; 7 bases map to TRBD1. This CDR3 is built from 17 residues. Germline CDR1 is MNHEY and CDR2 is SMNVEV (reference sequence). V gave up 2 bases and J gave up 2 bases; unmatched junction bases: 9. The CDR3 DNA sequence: TGTGCCAGCAGTTTAACCAAGACAGGGTTTGCTGGAAACACCATATATTTT. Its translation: CASSLTKTGFAGNTIYF.

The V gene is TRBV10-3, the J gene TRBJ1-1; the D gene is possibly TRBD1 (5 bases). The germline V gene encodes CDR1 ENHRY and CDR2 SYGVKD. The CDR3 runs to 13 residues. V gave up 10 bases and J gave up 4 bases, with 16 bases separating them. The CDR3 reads CASLQGGGTEAFF. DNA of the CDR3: TGTGCCAGCCTCCAGGGCGGGGGCACTGAAGCTTTCTTT.